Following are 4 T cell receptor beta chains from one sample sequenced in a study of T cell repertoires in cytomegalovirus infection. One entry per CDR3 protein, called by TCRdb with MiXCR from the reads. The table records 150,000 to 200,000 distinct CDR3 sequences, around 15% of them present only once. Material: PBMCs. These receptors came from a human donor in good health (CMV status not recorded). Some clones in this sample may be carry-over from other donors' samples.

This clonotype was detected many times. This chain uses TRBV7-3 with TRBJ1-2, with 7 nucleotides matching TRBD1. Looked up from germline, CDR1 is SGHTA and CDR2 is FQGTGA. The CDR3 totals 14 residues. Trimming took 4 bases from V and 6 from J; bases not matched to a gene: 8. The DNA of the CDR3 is TGTGCCAGCAGCTCCCGCAGGGGGGGAGATGGCTACACCTTC. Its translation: CASSSRRGGDGYTF. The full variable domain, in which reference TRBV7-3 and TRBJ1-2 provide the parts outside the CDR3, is GAGVSQTPSNKVTEKGKYVELRCDPISGHTALYWYRQSLGQGPEFLIYFQGTGAADDSGLPNDRFFAVRPEGSVSTLKIQRTERGDSAVYLCASSSRRGGDGYTFGSGTRLTVV.

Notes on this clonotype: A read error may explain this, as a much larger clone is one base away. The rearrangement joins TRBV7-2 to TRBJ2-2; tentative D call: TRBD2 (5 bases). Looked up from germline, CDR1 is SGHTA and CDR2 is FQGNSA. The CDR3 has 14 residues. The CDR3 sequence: CASSLGINTGVLFF. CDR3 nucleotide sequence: TGTGCCAGCAGCTTAGGGATTAACACCGGGGTGCTGTTTTTT.

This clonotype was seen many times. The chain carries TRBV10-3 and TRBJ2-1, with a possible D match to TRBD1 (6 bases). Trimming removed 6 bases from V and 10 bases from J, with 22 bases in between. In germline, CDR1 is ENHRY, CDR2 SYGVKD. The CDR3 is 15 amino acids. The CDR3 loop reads CAIRPQGRGAKEQFF. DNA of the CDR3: TGTGCCATCAGACCCCAGGGGAGAGGTGCGAAAGAGCAGTTCTTC.

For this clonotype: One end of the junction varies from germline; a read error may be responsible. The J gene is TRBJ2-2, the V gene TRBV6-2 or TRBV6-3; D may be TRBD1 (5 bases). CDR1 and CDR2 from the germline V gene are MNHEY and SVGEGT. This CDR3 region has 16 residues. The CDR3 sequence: CASTYPGKVNTGELFF. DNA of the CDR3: TGTGCCAGCACTTACCCAGGGAAGGTAAACACCGGGGAGCTGTTTTTT.